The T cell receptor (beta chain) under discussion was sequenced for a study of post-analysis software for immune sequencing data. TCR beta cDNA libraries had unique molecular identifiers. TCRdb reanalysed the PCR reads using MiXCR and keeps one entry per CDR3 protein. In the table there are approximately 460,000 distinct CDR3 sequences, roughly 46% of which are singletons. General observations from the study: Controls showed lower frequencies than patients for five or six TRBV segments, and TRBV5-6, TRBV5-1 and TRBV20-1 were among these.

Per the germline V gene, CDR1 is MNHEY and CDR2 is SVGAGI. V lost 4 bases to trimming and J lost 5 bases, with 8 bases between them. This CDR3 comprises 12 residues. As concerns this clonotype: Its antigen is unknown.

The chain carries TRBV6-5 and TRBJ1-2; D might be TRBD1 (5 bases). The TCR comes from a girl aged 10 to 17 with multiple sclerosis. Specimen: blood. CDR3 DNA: TGTGCCAGCAGTTGGGACGGTTATGGCTACACCTTC. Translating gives CASSWDGYGYTF.